These T cell receptor beta chains were read from a single sample in a study. TCRdb independently ran MiXCR on the 5' RACE reads; one entry per CDR3 protein. The repertoire holds 35,000 to 50,000 distinct CDR3 sequences, with 22% as singletons. Sequencing input: Tregs sorted from blood. These TCRs come from a female donor with breast cancer. CDR3s include the opening cysteine and the closing phenylalanine or tryptophan. A D gene is named only where the DNA matches it firmly. Only part of the rows carry a size: once, few, many, or a class if the clone is expanded.

v_call	d_call	clone_size	j_call	cdr3_nt	cdr3_aa
TRBV6-5	-	many	TRBJ2-5	TGTGCCAGCAGTTACTCGAAGACAGCACAAGAGACCCAGTACTTC	CASSYSKTAQETQYF
TRBV20-1	TRBD1	-	TRBJ1-6	TGCAGTGCTAGCTTGACAGGGGTCTCACCCCTCCACTTT	CSASLTGVSPLHF
TRBV4-2	-	many	TRBJ2-3	TGTGCCAGCAGCCGGGTCACATTCGCAGATACGCAGTATTTT	CASSRVTFADTQYF
TRBV6-2/TRBV6-3	-	many	TRBJ2-5	TGTGCCAGCAGCAAGGACGGAGAGACCCAGTACTTC	CASSKDGETQYF
TRBV20-1	TRBD2	-	TRBJ2-2	TGCAGTGCTAGAGAGCCCCTGGGGGCTAGCGGGGGCCTTCTCTTAACCGGGGAGCTGTTTTTT	CSAREPLGASGGLLLTGELFF
TRBV28	TRBD1	few	TRBJ1-1	TGTGCCAGCCGTGGGGACAGGGTTAGTCGGAACACTGAAGCTTTCTTT	CASRGDRVSRNTEAFF
TRBV28	TRBD2	few	TRBJ2-7	TGTGCCAGCAGGACCGGGAGGGGGTACGAGCAGTACTTC	CASRTGRGYEQYF
TRBV2	-	-	TRBJ2-7	TGTGCCAGCAGTGGAAGGCGGCAGTACTTC	CASSGRRQYF
TRBV10-3	-	few	TRBJ1-5	TGTGCCATCAGCCGGGACCCTAGCAATCAGCCCCAGCATTTT	CAISRDPSNQPQHF
TRBV5-1	-	many	TRBJ1-5	TGCGCCAGCAGCTTGGGACAGGCGAATCAGCCCCAGCATTTT	CASSLGQANQPQHF
TRBV2	-	few	TRBJ1-1	TGTGCCAGCAGTGGCTTGGGGGGGAACACTGAAGCTTTCTTT	CASSGLGGNTEAFF
TRBV4-1	TRBD1	many	TRBJ1-1	TGCGCCAGCAGCTTATGGACAGGGGGAGACACTGAAGCTTTCTTT	CASSLWTGGDTEAFF
TRBV5-1	TRBD2	few	TRBJ2-5	TGCGCCAGCACCCAGGGGACTAGCGGGAAAGAGACCCAGTACTTC	CASTQGTSGKETQYF
TRBV13	-	-	TRBJ2-3	TGTGCCAGCAGTTCGACCTCGATTAACCCCCGGGATACGCAGTATTTT	CASSSTSINPRDTQYF
TRBV6-6	-	many	TRBJ1-1	TGTGCCAGCAGTCCGCCTGGGGGGTACACTGAAGCTTTCTTT	CASSPPGGYTEAFF
TRBV6-1	-	few	TRBJ2-3	TGTGCCAGCAGTGGGAACAGATTCACAGATACGCAGTATTTT	CASSGNRFTDTQYF
TRBV28	TRBD2	-	TRBJ2-1	TGTGCCAGCAGGGGGGAGGGCCCCCTCGGAGGGCAGTTCTTC	CASRGEGPLGGQFF
TRBV7-3	-	many	TRBJ2-1	TGTGCCAGCAGCTTAATGGGTCGGGCAGACAATGAGCAGTTCTTC	CASSLMGRADNEQFF